This TCR beta chain is drawn from a study of T cell responses to AZD1222 COVID-19 vaccine. The study, taken as a whole, reports: Regions left unmutated in variants are reportedly the target of nearly half of spike-specific TCRs. Scientists sampled the repertoires only once the peak T cell response had passed. Increases in Spike-specific TCR breadth and depth were seen after two AZD1222 doses. Only a handful of AZD1222 recipients, roughly six in all, had baseline seropositivity.

Profiling relied on immunoSEQ multiplex PCR, and the TCRdb table lists in-frame clones only, not all of them. Among roughly 150,000 clones listed, just under 95% were seen once. In the case of this clone: What it binds is unknown.

The clonotype was recovered from an adult in good health. The sample consisted of peripheral blood, taken on day 0 of AZD1222 vaccination.

This chain's CDR3 is CASSQEGYRSYNEQFF. The CDR3 DNA sequence: TGTGCCAGCAGCCAAGAGGGCTACCGCTCCTACAATGAGCAGTTCTTC. The chain uses TRBV4-2 and TRBJ2-1, with D unclear. Trimming pared 0 bases from V and 0 bases from J, leaving 9 bases between. The CDR3 contains 16 residues. The V gene's germline CDR1 is LGHNA and CDR2 YNFKEQ.